A single sample is the source of the 11 T cell receptor beta chains below, sequenced in a study of CD8 T cell repertoires and HIV-1 epitope variants. TCRdb keeps only in-frame clones here, not all; method: immunoSEQ multiplex PCR. The sample has 95,000 or so clones, 60% to 80% seen once. The sample taken for sequencing was uncultured baseline CD8+ T cells from peripheral blood mononuclear cells (PBMCs). The source of these receptors is a male donor with HIV.

V is TRBV5-4 and J is TRBJ2-3; 14 bases align to TRBD2. Per the germline V gene, CDR1 is SGHNT and CDR2 is YYREEE (reference sequence). J lost 3 bases, V lost 5 bases, and 5 bases had no gene match. The CDR3 is 16 amino acids. The CDR3 sequence: CASRPGLAGDTDTQYF. In DNA, the CDR3 is TGTGCCAGCAGGCCGGGACTAGCGGGAGATACAGATACGCAGTATTTT.

This sequence joins TRBV27 and TRBJ2-1; TRBD2 is a possible D gene (6 bases). This CDR3 region has 14 residues. Trimming removed 2 bases from V and 4 bases from J, with 9 bases in between. Germline V CDR1 and CDR2: MNHEY, SMNVEV (reference sequence). CDR3 bases: TGTGCCAGCAGTTTAGGGGACTCGTACAATGAGCAGTTCTTC. Translating it yields CASSLGDSYNEQFF.

This clone was recorded only once. The gene calls are TRBV9 and TRBJ1-2; no firm D call. The CDR3 runs to 11 residues. From germline, CDR1 is SGDLS and CDR2 YYNGEE. Between the trimmed V and J ends, which lost 3 bases and 7 bases, there was a span of 7 bases. This CDR3 reads CASSGFLGYTF. Here the CDR3 DNA reads TGTGCCAGCAGCGGGTTCCTTGGCTACACCTTC.

The rearrangement links TRBV2 to TRBJ2-3; no clear D. Germline V gene sequence: CDR1 SNHLY, CDR2 FYNNEI. Between the trimmed V and J ends, which lost 7 bases and 2 bases, there was a span of 19 bases. The CDR3 sequence is 16 residues long. The CDR3 coding sequence is TGTGCCAGCACCGAGGTCGTTGTTGGATACACAGATACGCAGTATTTT. Translation: CASTEVVVGYTDTQYF. Supplemented by reference TRBV2 and TRBJ2-3, the full variable domain reads EPEVTQTPSHQVTQMGQEVILRCVPISNHLYFYWYRQILGQKVEFLVSFYNNEISEKSEIFDDQFSVERPDGSNFTLKIRSTKLEDSAMYFCASTEVVVGYTDTQYFGPGTRLTVL.

This clone was found once. The rearrangement uses TRBV5-4 and TRBJ2-7, with 9 bases aligning to TRBD2. The CDR3 runs to 15 residues. The germline CDR1 and CDR2 sequences are SGHNT and YYREEE (reference sequence). With 1 base clipped from V and 7 bases from J, the junction kept 9 bases outside the gene matches. The CDR3 region has the DNA TGTGCCAGCAGCTTGCCCGGGACTAGCATTACGGAGCAGTACTTC. It yields the protein CASSLPGTSITEQYF.

The chain has TRBV13 and TRBJ2-1, with 12 positions matching TRBD2. CDR1 and CDR2 (germline): PRHDT, FYEKMQ (reference sequence). The CDR3 extends over 16 amino acids. V shed 4 bases and J 6 bases; nucleotides not matched to a gene: 7. CDR3 bases: TGTGCCAGCAGCTCTCGACTAGCGGGGGTTGGCAATGAGCAGTTCTTC. This encodes CASSSRLAGVGNEQFF. The full variable domain, completed using reference TRBV13 and TRBJ2-1, is AAGVIQSPRHLIKEKRETATLKCYPIPRHDTVYWYQQGPGQDPQFLISFYEKMQSDKGSIPDRFSAQQFSDYHSELNMSSLELGDSALYFCASSSRLAGVGNEQFFGPGTRLTVL.

The rearrangement links TRBV5-6 to TRBJ1-3; TRBD1 might be the D (5 bases). The germline V gene has CDR1 SGHDT and CDR2 YYEEEE. CDR3 length: 15 residues. V shed 6 bases and J shed 6 bases, with 19 bases lying between them. In DNA form, the CDR3 reads TGTGCCAGCAAGCGGGGGGAGCTCCTCGAAAACACCATATATTTT. Encoded protein: CASKRGELLENTIYF.

J is TRBJ2-2 and V is TRBV25-1; either TRBD1 or TRBD2 may fit D (5 bases each). V lost 8 bases, J lost 2 bases, and 12 bases lay in between. The germline gives CDR1 MGHDK, CDR2 SYGVNS. The CDR3 is 14 amino acids. CDR3 sequence: CASRPGPNTGELFF. As DNA, the CDR3 is TGTGCCAGCCGACCGGGACCCAACACCGGGGAGCTGTTTTTT.

This chain connects TRBV5-1 to TRBJ2-7; TRBD1 matches 9 bases. J gave up 2 bases and V 0 bases, and 9 bases lay outside the gene matches. CDR3 length: 17 amino acids. From germline, CDR1 is SGHRS and CDR2 YFSETQ. CDR3 protein: CASSLGTQGATTYEQYF. The CDR3, as DNA: TGCGCCAGCAGCTTGGGCACACAGGGGGCCACGACCTACGAGCAGTACTTC.

The gene calls are TRBV27 and TRBJ1-5; maybe TRBD1 (5 bases). This CDR3 is 15 amino acids long. CDR1 is MNHEY, CDR2 SMNVEV, per germline (reference sequence). V lost 5 bases and J 5 bases, leaving 16 bases between the germline ends. CDR3 amino acids: CASSPSWGRHQPQHF. The CDR3 nucleotides are TGTGCCAGCAGTCCCAGTTGGGGGAGGCATCAGCCCCAGCATTTT.

This chain uses TRBV9 with TRBJ2-2, with 7 positions matching TRBD1. J lost 6 bases, V lost 0 bases, and 8 bases had no gene match. The CDR3 is 16 amino acids. Germline CDR1 SGDLS, CDR2 YYNGEE. Here the CDR3 reads CASSVGAQQGSGELFF. CDR3 nucleotide sequence: TGTGCCAGCAGCGTAGGGGCCCAACAGGGGTCCGGGGAGCTGTTTTTT.